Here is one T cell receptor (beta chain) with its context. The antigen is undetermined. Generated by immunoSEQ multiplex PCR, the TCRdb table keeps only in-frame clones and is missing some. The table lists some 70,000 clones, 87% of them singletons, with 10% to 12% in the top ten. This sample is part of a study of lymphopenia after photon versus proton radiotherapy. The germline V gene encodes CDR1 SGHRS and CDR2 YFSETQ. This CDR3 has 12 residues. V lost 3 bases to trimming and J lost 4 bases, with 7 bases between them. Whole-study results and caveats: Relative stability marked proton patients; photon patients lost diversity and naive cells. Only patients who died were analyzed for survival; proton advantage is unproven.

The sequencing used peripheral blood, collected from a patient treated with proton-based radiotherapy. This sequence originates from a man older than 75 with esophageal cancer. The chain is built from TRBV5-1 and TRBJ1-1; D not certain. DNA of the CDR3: TGCGCCAGCAGCTCCCTAAGCACTGAAGCTTTCTTT. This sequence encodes CASSSLSTEAFF.